In this sample, the clone carrying this T cell receptor (beta chain) turned up a few times. PCR was performed a second time for roughly 7 to 12 cycles using a sample-barcoded 5' primer and a J-beta primer mix. Each cDNA molecule was tagged by a template-switch adaptor that had 12 random nucleotides. TCRdb called the 5' RACE reads again in MiXCR, with one record for every CDR3 protein. Here the sample spans 1.5 million to 2 million distinct CDR3 sequences, about two fifths being singletons. The data derive from a study of blood T cells in healthy people across ages. Germline V gene lookup returns CDR1 MDHEN and CDR2 SYDVKM. The trim removed 4 bases at V and 2 bases at J, leaving 11 bases unmatched. This CDR3 is built from 19 residues.

Sequenced input: blood. The chain recombines TRBV28 with TRBJ2-6; 10 bases fit TRBD1. The receptor comes from a human donor in good health. The CDR3 DNA sequence: TGTGCCAGCAGTTACTCCGGGACAGGGGTGGGAGCTGGGGCCAACGTCCTGACTTTC. Its protein is CASSYSGTGVGAGANVLTF.